This TCR beta chain stems from a study of T-cell memory formation after mild COVID-19. Study-level information: TCR clusters were largely donor specific.

This clonotype was recorded once. The antigen is unknown. The CDR3 runs 13 residues. Deletions cut 7 bases from V and 0 bases from J, with 10 bases between. CDR1 and CDR2 (germline): SGHRS, YFSETQ. TCRalpha and TCRbeta libraries used 5'RACE with constant-segment primers and UMIs. TCRdb itself ran the 5' RACE reads through MiXCR, one entry per CDR3 protein. The sample holds 190,000 or so distinct CDR3 sequences, about a fifth seen once. General study results and limits: Clones contracting across day 15 to 85 had a balanced CD4/CD8 profile; later expanding clones leaned CD4+. The finding that pre-infection memory included some responding clones suggested that cross-reactive memory joined.

The rearrangement uses TRBV5-1 and TRBJ1-1; D is perhaps TRBD1 (6 bases). The sample comprised PBMCs or a T cell subset sorted from them (not recorded which). The sequence was obtained from an adult woman who had mild COVID-19 (a few samples of this study predate the infection). Cell type and time point are not known. The CDR3, as DNA: TGCGCCAGCGGGACATGGATGAACACTGAAGCTTTCTTT. Protein: CASGTWMNTEAFF.